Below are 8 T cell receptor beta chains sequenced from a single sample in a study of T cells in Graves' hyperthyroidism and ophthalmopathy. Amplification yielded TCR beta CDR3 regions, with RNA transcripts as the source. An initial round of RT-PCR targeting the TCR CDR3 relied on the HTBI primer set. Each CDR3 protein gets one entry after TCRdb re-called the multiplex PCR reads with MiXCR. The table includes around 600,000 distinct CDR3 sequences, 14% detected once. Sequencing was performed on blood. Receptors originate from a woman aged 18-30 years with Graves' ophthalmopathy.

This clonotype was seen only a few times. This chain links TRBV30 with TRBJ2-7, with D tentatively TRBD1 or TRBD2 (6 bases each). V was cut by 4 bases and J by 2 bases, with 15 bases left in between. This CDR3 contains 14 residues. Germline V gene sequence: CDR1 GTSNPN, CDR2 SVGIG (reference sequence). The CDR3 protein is CAWTGGGGPYEQYF. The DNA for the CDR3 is TGTGCCTGGACCGGCGGAGGGGGTCCCTACGAGCAGTACTTC.

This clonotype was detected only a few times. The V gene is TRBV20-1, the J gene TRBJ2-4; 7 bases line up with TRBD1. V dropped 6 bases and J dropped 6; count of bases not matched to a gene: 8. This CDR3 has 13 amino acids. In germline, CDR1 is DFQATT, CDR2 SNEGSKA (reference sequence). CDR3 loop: CSAQDRRINIQYF. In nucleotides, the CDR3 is TGCAGTGCCCAGGACAGGCGGATAAACATTCAGTACTTC.

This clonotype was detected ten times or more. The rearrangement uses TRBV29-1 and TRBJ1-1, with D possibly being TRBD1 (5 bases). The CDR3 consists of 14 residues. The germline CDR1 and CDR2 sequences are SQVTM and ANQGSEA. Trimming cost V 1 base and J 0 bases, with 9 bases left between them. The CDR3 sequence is CSVEATAMNTEAFF. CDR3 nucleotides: TGCAGCGTTGAAGCGACAGCCATGAACACTGAAGCTTTCTTT.

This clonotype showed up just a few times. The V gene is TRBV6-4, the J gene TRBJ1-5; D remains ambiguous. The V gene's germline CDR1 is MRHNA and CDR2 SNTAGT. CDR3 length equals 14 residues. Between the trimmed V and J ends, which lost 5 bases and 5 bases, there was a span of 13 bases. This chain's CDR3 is CASSPVDGDQPQHF. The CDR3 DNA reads TGTGCCAGCAGTCCCGTGGACGGCGATCAGCCCCAGCATTTT.

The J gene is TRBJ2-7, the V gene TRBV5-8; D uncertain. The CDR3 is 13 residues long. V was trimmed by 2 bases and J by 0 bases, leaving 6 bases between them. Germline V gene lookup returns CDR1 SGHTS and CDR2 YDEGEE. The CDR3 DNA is TGTGCCAGCAGCTTCTACAACTCCTACGAGCAGTACTTC. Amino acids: CASSFYNSYEQYF.

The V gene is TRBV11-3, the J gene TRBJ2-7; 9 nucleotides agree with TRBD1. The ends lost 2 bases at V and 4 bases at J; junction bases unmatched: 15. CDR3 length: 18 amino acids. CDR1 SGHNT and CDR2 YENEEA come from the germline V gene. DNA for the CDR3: TGTGCCAGCAGCTTAAAGGGCCGAGGTACAGGGGGCTCTTACGAGCAGTACTTC. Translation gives CASSLKGRGTGGSYEQYF. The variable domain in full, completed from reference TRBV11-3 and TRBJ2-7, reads EAGVVQSPRYKIIEKKQPVAFWCNPISGHNTLYWYLQNLGQGPELLIRYENEEAVDDSQLPKDRFSAERLKGVDSTLKIQPAELGDSAVYLCASSLKGRGTGGSYEQYFGPGTRLTVT.

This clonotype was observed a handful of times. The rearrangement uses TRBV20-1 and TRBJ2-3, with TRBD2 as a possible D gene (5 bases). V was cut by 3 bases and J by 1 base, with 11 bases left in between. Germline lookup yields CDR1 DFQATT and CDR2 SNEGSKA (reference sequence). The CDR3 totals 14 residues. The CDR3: CSARDSAGTDTQYF. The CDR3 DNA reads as TGCAGTGCTAGGGACTCGGCAGGCACAGATACGCAGTATTTT.

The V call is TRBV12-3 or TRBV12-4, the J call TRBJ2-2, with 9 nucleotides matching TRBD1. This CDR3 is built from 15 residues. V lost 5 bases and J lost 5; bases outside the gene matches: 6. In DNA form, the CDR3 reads TGTGCCAGCAGTGGGACAGGGCGATGGACCGGGGAGCTGTTTTTT. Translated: CASSGTGRWTGELFF.